The 10 T cell receptor beta chains reported below all come from one sample, sequenced in a study of blood T cell repertoires in COVID-19. Sequenced by immunoSEQ multiplex PCR; TCRdb stores in-frame clones only, minus some. The sample has 150,000 to 200,000 clones, 70% to 90% seen once; the top ten hold 6% to 8.5%. Sequenced: PBMCs or T cells enriched from blood (not recorded which). These TCRs come from a woman in her 50s who had recovered from COVID-19.

The genes are TRBV3-1 (or the pseudogene TRBV3-2) and TRBJ1-1; D unresolved. The CDR3 has 12 residues. CDR1 and CDR2 from the germline V gene are LGHDT and YNNKEL (reference sequence). Trimming removed 3 bases at V and 11 bases at J, with 13 bases between. DNA for the CDR3: TGTGCCAGCAGCCACGGGATACGGAGGGCTTTCTTT. Amino acids: CASSHGIRRAFF.

As regards this clone: Other DNA sequences from this sample encode an identical CDR3 as well. The CDR3 DNA reads as TGTGCCAGCTCACCAGGGCTTAATGAAAAACTGTTTTTT. Translated: CASSPGLNEKLFF. V usage is TRBV18 and J usage is TRBJ1-4; D not resolved. The germline V gene encodes CDR1 KGHSH and CDR2 LQKENI. The CDR3 runs to 13 residues. V was pared by 2 bases and J by 4 bases, with 5 bases between.

This clone has a single count. The rearrangement joins TRBV7-9 to TRBJ1-2, with a tentative D call TRBD1 (6 bases). Germline CDR1 SEHNR, CDR2 FQNEAQ (reference sequence). The V end was cut by 3 bases, the J end by 4 bases, with 21 bases between. This CDR3 region has 17 residues. CDR3 DNA: TGTGCCAGCAGCTTGGGGGGGCACCCTCCGGGGGCCTATGGCTACACCTTC. Translation gives CASSLGGHPPGAYGYTF.

The V gene is TRBV18, the J gene TRBJ2-7; D gene uncertain. Germline CDR1 KGHSH, CDR2 LQKENI. V gave up 3 bases and J gave up 4 bases, with 13 bases separating them. The CDR3 has 14 residues. CDR3 in amino acids: CASSPISPPYEQYF. The CDR3 DNA reads as TGTGCCAGCTCACCTATCTCCCCCCCTTACGAGCAGTACTTC.

The chain links TRBV18 to TRBJ2-1, with D possibly TRBD2 on 5 matching bases. Deletions cut 3 bases from V and 9 bases from J, with 12 bases between. This CDR3 comprises 13 residues. Germline assignment: CDR1 KGHSH and CDR2 LQKENI. CDR3 sequence reads: CASSPLDGLEQFF. The CDR3 DNA sequence: TGTGCCAGCTCACCCCTCGACGGACTTGAGCAGTTCTTC.

V and J are TRBV6-4 and TRBJ1-2, with 8 bases identical to TRBD1. With 4 bases clipped from V and 0 bases from J, the junction kept 7 bases outside the gene matches. Germline V CDR1 and CDR2: MRHNA, SNTAGT. The CDR3 is 16 residues long. The chain's CDR3 is CASSGQGKGANYGYTF. The CDR3 DNA reads as TGTGCCAGCAGTGGACAGGGGAAAGGGGCTAACTATGGCTACACCTTC.

This clone was observed a few times. The chain couples TRBV7-2 to TRBJ2-3; D remains unclear. Trimming pared 1 base from V and 5 bases from J, leaving 7 bases between. The CDR3 has 13 residues. In germline, CDR1 is SGHTA, CDR2 FQGNSA. CDR3 coding DNA: TGTGCCAGCAGCTTAGTCTACGAAGATACGCAGTATTTT. The encoded protein is CASSLVYEDTQYF.

The J gene is TRBJ1-2, the V gene TRBV5-1, with D unresolved. The V end lost 2 bases, the J end lost 8 bases, and 10 bases lay between the germline ends. The germline V gene encodes CDR1 SGHRS and CDR2 YFSETQ. CDR3 length: 12 residues. CDR3 DNA: TGCGCCAGCAGCTTAAAACAGTCGGGCTACACCTTC. It specifies CASSLKQSGYTF.

This chain connects TRBV23-1 to TRBJ2-7; TRBD2 might be the D (6 bases). TRBV23-1 is recorded as an ORF, its role being uncertain. Between the trimmed V and J ends, which lost 4 bases and 0 bases, there was a span of 16 bases. The CDR3 sequence is 16 residues long. For the CDR3, the DNA is TGCGCCAGCAGTCCCCAGGGACTTAGGAGCTCCTACGAGCAGTACTTC. Its translation: CASSPQGLRSSYEQYF.

V is TRBV11-3 and J is TRBJ1-3; unclear D gene. V lost 6 bases and J lost 0, with 9 bases in between. The CDR3 is 14 amino acids. Germline CDR1 SGHNT, CDR2 YENEEA. CDR3 amino acids: CASSQPSSGNTIYF. In DNA form, the CDR3 reads TGTGCCAGCAGTCAACCGAGCTCTGGAAACACCATATATTTT.